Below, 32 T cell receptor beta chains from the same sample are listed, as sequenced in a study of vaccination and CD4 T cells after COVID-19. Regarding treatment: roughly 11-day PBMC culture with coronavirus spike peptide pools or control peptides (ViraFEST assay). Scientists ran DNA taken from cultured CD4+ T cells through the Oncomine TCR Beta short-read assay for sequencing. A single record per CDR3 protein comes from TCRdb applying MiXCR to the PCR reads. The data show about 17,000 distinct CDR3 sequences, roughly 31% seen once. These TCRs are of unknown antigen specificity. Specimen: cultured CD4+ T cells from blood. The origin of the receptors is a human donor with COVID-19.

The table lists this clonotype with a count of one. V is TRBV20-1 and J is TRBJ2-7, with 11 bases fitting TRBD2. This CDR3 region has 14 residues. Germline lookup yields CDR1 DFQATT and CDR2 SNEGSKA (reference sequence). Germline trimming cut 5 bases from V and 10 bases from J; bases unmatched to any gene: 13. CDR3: CSASLSGGAFKQYF. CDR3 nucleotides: TGCAGTGCTTCTCTTAGCGGGGGGGCCTTCAAACAGTACTTC.

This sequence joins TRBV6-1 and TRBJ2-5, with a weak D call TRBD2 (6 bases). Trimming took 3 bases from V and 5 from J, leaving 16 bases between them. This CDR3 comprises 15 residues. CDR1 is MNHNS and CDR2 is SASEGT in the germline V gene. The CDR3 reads CASSDESVGRETQYF. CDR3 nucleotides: TGTGCCAGCAGTGACGAAAGCGTGGGGAGGGAGACCCAGTACTTC.

Written as DNA, the CDR3 is TGTGCCAGCAGCTTTAGACAGAACACTGAAGCTTTCTTT. This gives the protein CASSFRQNTEAFF. The chain combines TRBV7-6 with TRBJ1-1; D not resolved. CDR1 SGHVS and CDR2 FNYEAQ come from the germline V gene. With 3 bases removed from V and 1 base from J, the gap between germline ends came to 6 bases. The CDR3 is 13 residues long.

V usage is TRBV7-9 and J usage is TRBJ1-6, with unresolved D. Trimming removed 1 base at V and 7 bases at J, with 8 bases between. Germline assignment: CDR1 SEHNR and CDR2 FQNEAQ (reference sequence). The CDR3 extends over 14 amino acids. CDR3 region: CASSLDWTNSPLHF. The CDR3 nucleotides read TGTGCCAGCAGCTTAGACTGGACCAATTCACCCCTCCACTTT.

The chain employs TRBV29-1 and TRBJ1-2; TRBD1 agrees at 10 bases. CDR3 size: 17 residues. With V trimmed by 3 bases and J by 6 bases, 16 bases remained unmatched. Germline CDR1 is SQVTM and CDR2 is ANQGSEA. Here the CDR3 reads CSVDIFGTGVNLDGYTF. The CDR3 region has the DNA TGCAGCGTTGACATTTTTGGGACAGGGGTTAATTTGGATGGCTACACCTTC.

CDR3 coding DNA: TGCAGTGCTAGATTGGACAGGGTCTCTTCACCCCTCCACTTT. Encoded protein: CSARLDRVSSPLHF. The chain carries TRBV20-1 and TRBJ1-6, with 8 positions matching TRBD1. V shed 2 bases, J shed 9 bases, and the junction held 6 bases outside the gene matches. Per the germline V gene, CDR1 is DFQATT and CDR2 is SNEGSKA (reference sequence). The CDR3 length is 14 residues.

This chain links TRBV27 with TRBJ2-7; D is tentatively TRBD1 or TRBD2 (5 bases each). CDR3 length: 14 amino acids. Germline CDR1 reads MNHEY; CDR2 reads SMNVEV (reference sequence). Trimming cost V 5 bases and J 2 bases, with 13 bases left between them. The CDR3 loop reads CASSRDGITYEQYF. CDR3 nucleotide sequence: TGTGCCAGCAGTCGGGACGGGATAACCTACGAGCAGTACTTC.

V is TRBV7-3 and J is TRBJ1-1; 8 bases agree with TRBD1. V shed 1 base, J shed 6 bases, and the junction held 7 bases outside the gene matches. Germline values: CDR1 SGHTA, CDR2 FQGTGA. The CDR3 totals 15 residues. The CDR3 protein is CASSLIEIQGAEAFF. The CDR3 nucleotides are TGTGCCAGCAGCTTAATTGAGATACAGGGGGCTGAAGCTTTCTTT.

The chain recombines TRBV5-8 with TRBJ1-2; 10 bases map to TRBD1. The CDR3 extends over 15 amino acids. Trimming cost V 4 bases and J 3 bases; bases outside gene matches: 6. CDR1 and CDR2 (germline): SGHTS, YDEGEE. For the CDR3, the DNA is TGTGCCAGCAGCCTGGGACAGGGGTGGGACTATGGCTACACCTTC. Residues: CASSLGQGWDYGYTF.

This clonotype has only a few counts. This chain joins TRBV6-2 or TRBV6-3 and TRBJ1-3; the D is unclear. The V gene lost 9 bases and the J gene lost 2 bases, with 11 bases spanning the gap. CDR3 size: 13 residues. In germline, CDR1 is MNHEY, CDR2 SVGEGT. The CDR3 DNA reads TGTGCCAGACTAAACAGTCCTGGAAACACCATATATTTT. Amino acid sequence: CARLNSPGNTIYF.

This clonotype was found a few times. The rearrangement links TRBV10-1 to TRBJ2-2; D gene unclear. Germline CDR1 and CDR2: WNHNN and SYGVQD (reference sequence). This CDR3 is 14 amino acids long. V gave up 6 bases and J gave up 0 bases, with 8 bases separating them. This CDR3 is CASSPTANTGELFF. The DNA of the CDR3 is TGCGCCAGCAGCCCGACTGCGAACACCGGGGAGCTGTTTTTT.

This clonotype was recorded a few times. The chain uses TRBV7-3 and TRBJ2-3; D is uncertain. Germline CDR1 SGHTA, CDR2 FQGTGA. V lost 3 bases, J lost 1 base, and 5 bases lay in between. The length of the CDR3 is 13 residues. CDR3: CASSLPGTDTQYF. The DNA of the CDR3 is TGTGCCAGCAGCTTGCCGGGCACAGATACGCAGTATTTT. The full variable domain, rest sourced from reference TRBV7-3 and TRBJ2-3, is GAGVSQTPSNKVTEKGKYVELRCDPISGHTALYWYRQSLGQGPEFLIYFQGTGAADDSGLPNDRFFAVRPEGSVSTLKIQRTERGDSAVYLCASSLPGTDTQYFGPGTRLTVL.

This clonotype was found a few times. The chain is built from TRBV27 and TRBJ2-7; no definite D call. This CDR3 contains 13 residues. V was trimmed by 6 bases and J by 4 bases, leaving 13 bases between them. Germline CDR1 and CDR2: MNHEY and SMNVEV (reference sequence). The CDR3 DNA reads TGTGCCAGCAGATCGGTGGGTAGGTACGAGCAGTACTTC. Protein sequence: CASRSVGRYEQYF.

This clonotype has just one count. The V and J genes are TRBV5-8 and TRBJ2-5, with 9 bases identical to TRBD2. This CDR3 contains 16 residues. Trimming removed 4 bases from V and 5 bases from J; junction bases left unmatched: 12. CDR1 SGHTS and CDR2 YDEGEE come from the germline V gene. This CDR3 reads CASSPFGAGGQETQYF. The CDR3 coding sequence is TGTGCCAGCAGCCCGTTTGGGGCGGGGGGGCAGGAGACCCAGTACTTC.

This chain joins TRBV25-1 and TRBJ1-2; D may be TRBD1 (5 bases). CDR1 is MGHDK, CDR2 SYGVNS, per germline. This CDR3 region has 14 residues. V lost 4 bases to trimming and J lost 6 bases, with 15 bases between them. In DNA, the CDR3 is TGTGCCAGCAGTGGAACAGGTGGTACGGATGGCTACACCTTC. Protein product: CASSGTGGTDGYTF.

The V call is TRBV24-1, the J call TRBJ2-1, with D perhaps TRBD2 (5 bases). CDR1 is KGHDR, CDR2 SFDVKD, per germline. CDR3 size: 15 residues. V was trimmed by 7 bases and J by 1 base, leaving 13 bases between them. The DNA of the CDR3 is TGTGCCACCAGGTCTGAGGGTCCTTCCTACAATGAGCAGTTCTTC. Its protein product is CATRSEGPSYNEQFF.

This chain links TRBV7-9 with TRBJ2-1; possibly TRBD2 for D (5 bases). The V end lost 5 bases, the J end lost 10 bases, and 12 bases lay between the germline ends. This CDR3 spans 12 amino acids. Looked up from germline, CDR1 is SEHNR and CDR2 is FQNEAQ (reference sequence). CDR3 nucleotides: TGTGCCAGCAGCGTGGACTCGACGGAGCAGTTCTTC. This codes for CASSVDSTEQFF.

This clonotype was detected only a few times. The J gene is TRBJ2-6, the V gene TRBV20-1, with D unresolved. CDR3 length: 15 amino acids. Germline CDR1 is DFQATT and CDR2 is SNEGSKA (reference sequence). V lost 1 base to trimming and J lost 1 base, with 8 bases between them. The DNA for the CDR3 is TGCAGTGCTAGAGCCTGGGTTTCTGGGGCCAACGTCCTGACTTTC. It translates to CSARAWVSGANVLTF.

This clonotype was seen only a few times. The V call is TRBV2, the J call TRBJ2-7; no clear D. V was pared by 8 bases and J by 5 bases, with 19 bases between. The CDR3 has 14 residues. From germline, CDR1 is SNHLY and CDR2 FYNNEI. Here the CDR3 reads CASHLSTVAHEQYF. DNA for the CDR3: TGTGCCAGCCACCTCTCGACGGTGGCACACGAGCAGTACTTC.

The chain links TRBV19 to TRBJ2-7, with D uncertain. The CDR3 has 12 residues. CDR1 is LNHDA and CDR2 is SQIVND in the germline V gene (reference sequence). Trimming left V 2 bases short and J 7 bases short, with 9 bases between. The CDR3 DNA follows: TGTGCCAGTAGTATACAAGGAAGAGAGCAGTACTTC. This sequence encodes CASSIQGREQYF.

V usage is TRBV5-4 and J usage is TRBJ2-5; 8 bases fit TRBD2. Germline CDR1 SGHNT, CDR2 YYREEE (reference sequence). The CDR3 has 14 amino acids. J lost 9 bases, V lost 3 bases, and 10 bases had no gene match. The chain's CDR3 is CASSSGLAEMAQYF. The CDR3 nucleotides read TGTGCCAGCAGCTCCGGACTAGCTGAAATGGCCCAGTACTTC.

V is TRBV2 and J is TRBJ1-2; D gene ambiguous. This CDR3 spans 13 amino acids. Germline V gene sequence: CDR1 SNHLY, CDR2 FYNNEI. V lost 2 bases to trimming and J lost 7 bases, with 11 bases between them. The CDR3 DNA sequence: TGTGCCAGCAGTGAATATACAGATGGTGGCTACACCTTC. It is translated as CASSEYTDGGYTF.

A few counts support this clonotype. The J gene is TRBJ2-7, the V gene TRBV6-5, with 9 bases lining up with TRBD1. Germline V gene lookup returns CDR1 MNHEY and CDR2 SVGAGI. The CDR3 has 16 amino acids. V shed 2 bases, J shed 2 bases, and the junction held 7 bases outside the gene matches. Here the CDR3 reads CASSYLGTGRPYEQYF. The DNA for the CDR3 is TGTGCCAGCAGTTACCTAGGGACAGGGAGGCCCTACGAGCAGTACTTC.

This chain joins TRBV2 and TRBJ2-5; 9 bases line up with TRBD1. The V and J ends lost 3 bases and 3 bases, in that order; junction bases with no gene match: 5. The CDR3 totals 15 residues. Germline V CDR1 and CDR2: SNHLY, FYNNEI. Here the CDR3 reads CASSDGDRVKETQYF. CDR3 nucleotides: TGTGCCAGCAGTGATGGGGACAGGGTAAAAGAGACCCAGTACTTC.

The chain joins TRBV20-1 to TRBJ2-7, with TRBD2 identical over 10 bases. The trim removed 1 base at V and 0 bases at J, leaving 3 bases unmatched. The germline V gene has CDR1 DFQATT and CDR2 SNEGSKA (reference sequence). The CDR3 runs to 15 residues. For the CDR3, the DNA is TGCAGTGCTAGAGGGGCTAGCGGGAGCTCCTACGAGCAGTACTTC. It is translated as CSARGASGSSYEQYF.

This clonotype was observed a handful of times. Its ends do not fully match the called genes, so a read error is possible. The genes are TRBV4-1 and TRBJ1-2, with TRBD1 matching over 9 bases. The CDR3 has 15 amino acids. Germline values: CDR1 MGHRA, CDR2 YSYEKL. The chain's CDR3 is CASRLGTGKNYGYTF. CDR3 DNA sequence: TGCGCCAGCAGGCTTGGGACAGGGAAGAACTATGGCTACACCTTT.

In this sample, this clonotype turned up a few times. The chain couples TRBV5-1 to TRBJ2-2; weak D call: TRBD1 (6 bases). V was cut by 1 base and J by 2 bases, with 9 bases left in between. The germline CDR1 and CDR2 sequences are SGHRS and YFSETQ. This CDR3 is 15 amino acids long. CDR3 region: CASSLNRVNTGELFF. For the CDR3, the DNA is TGCGCCAGCAGCTTGAACAGGGTCAACACCGGGGAGCTGTTTTTT.

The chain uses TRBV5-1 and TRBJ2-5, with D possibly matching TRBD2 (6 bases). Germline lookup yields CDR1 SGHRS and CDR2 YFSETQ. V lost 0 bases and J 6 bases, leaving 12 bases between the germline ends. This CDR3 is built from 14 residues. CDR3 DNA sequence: TGCGCCAGCAGCTTGGACGGGGGAGCGAAGACCCAGTACTTC. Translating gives CASSLDGGAKTQYF.

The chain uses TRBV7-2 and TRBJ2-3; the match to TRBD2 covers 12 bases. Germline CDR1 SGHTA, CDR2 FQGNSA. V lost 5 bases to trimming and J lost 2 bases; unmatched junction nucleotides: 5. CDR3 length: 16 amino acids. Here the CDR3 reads CASSVTSGGNTDTQYF. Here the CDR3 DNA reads TGTGCCAGCAGCGTGACTAGCGGGGGCAACACAGATACGCAGTATTTT. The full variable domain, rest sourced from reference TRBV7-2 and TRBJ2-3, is GAGVSQSPSNKVTEKGKDVELRCDPISGHTALYWYRQSLGQGLEFLIYFQGNSAPDKSGLPSDRFSAERTGGSVSTLTIQRTQQEDSAVYLCASSVTSGGNTDTQYFGPGTRLTVL.

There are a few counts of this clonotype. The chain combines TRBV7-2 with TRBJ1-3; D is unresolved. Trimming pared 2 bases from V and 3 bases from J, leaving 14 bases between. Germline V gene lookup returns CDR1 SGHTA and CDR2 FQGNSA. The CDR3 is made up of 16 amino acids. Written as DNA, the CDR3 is TGTGCCAGCAGCTTATCTAGCTTCGGGGTTGGAAACACCATATATTTT. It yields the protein CASSLSSFGVGNTIYF.

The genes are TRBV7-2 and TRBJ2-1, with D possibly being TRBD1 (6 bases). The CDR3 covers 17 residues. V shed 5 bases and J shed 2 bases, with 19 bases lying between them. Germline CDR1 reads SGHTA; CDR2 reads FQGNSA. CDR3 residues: CASSPSKTGRPYNEQFF. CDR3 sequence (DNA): TGTGCCAGCAGCCCCTCCAAGACAGGCCGACCCTACAATGAGCAGTTCTTC.

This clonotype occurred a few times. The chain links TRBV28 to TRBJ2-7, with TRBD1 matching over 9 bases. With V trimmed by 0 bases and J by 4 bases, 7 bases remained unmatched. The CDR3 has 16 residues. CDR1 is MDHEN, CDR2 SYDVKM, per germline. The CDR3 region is CASSLWRTGALYEQYF. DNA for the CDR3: TGTGCCAGCAGTTTATGGAGGACAGGGGCTCTTTACGAGCAGTACTTC.